This T cell receptor (beta chain) was found in a study of control samples from healthy donors and cancer patients. Germline assignment: CDR1 SQVTM and CDR2 ANQGSEA. The CDR3 totals 13 residues. Trimming cost V 0 bases and J 6 bases, with 11 bases left between them. The assay was immunoSEQ multiplex PCR, and TCRdb's table has in-frame clones only and misses some. The table records approximately 97,000 clones, roughly 92% of them present only once. The chain is built from TRBV29-1 and TRBJ1-2; no definite D call. Sequencing was carried out using blood. The sequence was obtained from a human donor in good health. The donor label of this sample is uncertain. CDR3 DNA sequence: TGCAGCGTTGAAGAATCGCTATCCAATGGCTACACCTTC. This encodes CSVEESLSNGYTF.